Listed below are T cell receptor beta chains from one sample, sequenced in a study of molecular identifiers for immune sequencing clone quantification. TCRdb called the PCR reads again in MiXCR, with one record for every CDR3 protein. The profile covers roughly 320,000 distinct CDR3 sequences, with over 20% appearing a single time and approximately 0.8% taken by the ten largest. Input material: naive CD8+ T cells from blood, with Jurkat cell RNA spiked in. Every receptor here comes from a human donor in good health. Some libraries in this study had Jurkat cell RNA spiked in. Each CDR3 is given with its conserved first and last residue. A D gene is named only where the DNA matches it firmly. Clone size is not always given. Where it is, it says once, few, many or a class for expanded clones.

TRBV27,TRBJ2-1,TRBD1,NA,CATGTGLNNEQFF,TGTGCCACCGGGACAGGCCTTAACAATGAGCAGTTCTTC
TRBV9,TRBJ2-7,NA,few,CASSPTGAGGEQYF,TGTGCCAGCAGCCCGACAGGGGCGGGGGGGGAGCAGTACTTC
TRBV19,TRBJ1-1,NA,few,CASSIDPMNTEAFF,TGTGCCAGTAGTATCGACCCTATGAACACTGAAGCTTTCTTT
TRBV2,TRBJ1-1,NA,many,CASSEFLGLGTEAFF,TGTGCCAGCAGTGAATTTCTAGGGCTGGGAACTGAAGCTTTCTTT
TRBV28,TRBJ2-3,NA,NA,CANRTVLKSLADTQYF,TGTGCCAACAGAACGGTTCTGAAATCCCTGGCGGATACGCAGTATTTT
TRBV29-1,TRBJ1-1,TRBD1,many,CSVQGATEAFF,TGCAGCGTGCAGGGGGCCACTGAAGCTTTCTTT
TRBV6-2/TRBV6-3,TRBJ1-6,NA,many,CASRQLTDMWNSPLHF,TGTGCCAGCCGACAACTGACGGACATGTGGAATTCACCCCTCCACTTT
TRBV28,TRBJ2-6,NA,many,CASSPLRVTGANVLTF,TGTGCCAGCAGCCCCCTAAGGGTCACTGGGGCCAACGTCCTGACTTTC
TRBV7-9,TRBJ1-4,TRBD1,many,CASSSPGTEDEKLFF,TGTGCCAGCAGCTCTCCCGGGACAGAGGACGAAAAACTGTTTTTT
TRBV5-1,TRBJ1-1,NA,many,CASSLKMEGTEAFF,TGCGCCAGCAGCTTGAAGATGGAGGGTACTGAAGCTTTCTTT
TRBV20-1,TRBJ1-3,NA,many,CSARTVGNTIYF,TGCAGTGCTAGAACAGTTGGAAACACCATATATTTT
TRBV7-9,TRBJ1-1,NA,many,CASSPVPNTEAFF,TGTGCCAGCAGCCCTGTACCCAACACTGAAGCTTTCTTT
TRBV6-1,TRBJ1-1,NA,many,CASSFPEAFF,TGTGCCAGCAGTTTCCCTGAAGCTTTCTTT
TRBV27,TRBJ2-7,TRBD1,many,CASSPGTGVYEQYF,TGTGCCAGCAGTCCCGGGACAGGGGTCTACGAGCAGTACTTC
TRBV13,TRBJ2-3,TRBD2,once,CASSLSSGTPRGFHDTQYF,TGTGCCAGCAGCTTATCTAGCGGGACGCCCCGAGGATTCCATGATACGCAGTATTTT
TRBV2,TRBJ2-5,NA,few,CASSPPVSGQETQYF,TGTGCCAGCAGTCCGCCTGTCAGCGGCCAAGAGACCCAGTACTTC
TRBV5-1,TRBJ2-7,TRBD1,many,CASSPNTGGAPYEQYF,TGCGCCAGCAGCCCTAATACAGGGGGCGCACCCTACGAGCAGTACTTC
TRBV6-5,TRBJ2-7,NA,NA,CASTDRWGSEQYF,TGTGCCAGCACCGACAGGTGGGGAAGCGAGCAGTACTTC
TRBV15,TRBJ1-1,NA,many,CATSSTTGHNLENTEAFF,TGTGCCACCAGCAGCACTACGGGACATAACCTGGAGAACACTGAAGCTTTCTTT
TRBV7-9,TRBJ1-4,NA,many,CASSPPGDNEKLFF,TGTGCCAGCAGCCCACCGGGGGATAATGAAAAACTGTTTTTT
TRBV7-9,TRBJ1-1,TRBD1,many,CASSFRVGTAMNTEAFF,TGTGCCAGCAGCTTTAGGGTCGGGACAGCCATGAACACTGAAGCTTTCTTT
TRBV14,TRBJ2-7,NA,few,CASSQEPGEGAGYEQYF,TGTGCCAGCAGCCAAGAGCCCGGGGAGGGGGCAGGGTACGAGCAGTACTTC
TRBV2,TRBJ1-2,TRBD1,few,CASRPGTGDYGYTF,TGTGCCAGCAGGCCCGGGACAGGGGACTATGGCTACACCTTC
TRBV12-3/TRBV12-4,TRBJ2-7,TRBD2,many,CASSTWTSGRYEQYF,TGTGCCAGCAGTACCTGGACTAGCGGGAGGTACGAGCAGTACTTC
TRBV5-1,TRBJ1-1,NA,NA,CASSLESAGAVFFGTEAFF,NA
TRBV6-5,TRBJ2-3,NA,many,CASSYSKGGDTQYF,TGTGCCAGCAGTTACTCGAAAGGTGGAGATACGCAGTATTTT
TRBV6-2/TRBV6-3,TRBJ2-2,TRBD1,few,CASSHPSQGAQAGELFF,TGTGCCAGCAGTCATCCTTCCCAGGGGGCCCAGGCCGGGGAGCTGTTTTTT
TRBV6-2/TRBV6-3,TRBJ2-7,TRBD2,NA,CASSGPGRELYEQYF,TGTGCCAGCAGTGGGCCTGGGCGGGAGCTCTACGAGCAGTACTTC
TRBV20-1,TRBJ2-7,NA,many,CSANPTESSYEQYF,TGCAGTGCTAATCCGACAGAGAGCTCCTACGAGCAGTACTTC
TRBV28,TRBJ1-1,NA,many,CASSLSWLNTEAFF,TGTGCCAGCAGTTTATCGTGGTTGAACACTGAAGCTTTCTTT
TRBV6-2/TRBV6-3,TRBJ1-5,TRBD1,NA,CASSHPGTVYQPQHF,TGTGCCAGCAGTCACCCAGGGACAGTTTATCAGCCCCAGCATTTT
TRBV6-2/TRBV6-3,TRBJ2-3,TRBD2,few,CASSYSLDSGSADTQYF,TGTGCCAGCAGTTACTCCCTGGATAGCGGGAGTGCAGATACGCAGTATTTT
TRBV7-9,TRBJ2-6,NA,many,CASSLWARGILSGANVLTF,TGTGCCAGCAGCTTATGGGCCAGGGGAATTTTGTCTGGGGCCAACGTCCTGACTTTC
TRBV7-6,TRBJ2-2,NA,many,CASSLESGPTGELFF,TGTGCCAGCAGCTTAGAATCGGGGCCCACCGGGGAGCTGTTTTTT
TRBV19,TRBJ2-2,NA,many,CASSMAAGDLPTGELFF,TGTGCCAGTAGTATGGCGGCAGGGGATCTCCCAACCGGGGAGCTGTTTTTT
TRBV4-3,TRBJ2-7,NA,many,CASSPGRVGEQYF,TGCGCCAGCAGCCCTGGGCGGGTTGGGGAGCAGTACTTC
TRBV6-5,TRBJ2-5,TRBD2,many,CASSSTTSRETQYF,TGTGCCAGCAGTTCCACGACTAGCAGAGAGACCCAGTACTTC
TRBV7-3,TRBJ2-2,TRBD2,many,CASSLLAGYTGELFF,TGTGCCAGCAGCTTACTAGCGGGCTACACCGGGGAGCTGTTTTTT
TRBV13,TRBJ2-3,NA,many,CASSPIVADNTDTQYF,TGTGCCAGCTCCCCCATTGTAGCGGACAACACAGATACGCAGTATTTT
TRBV7-6,TRBJ2-3,TRBD2,many,CASSLAMDTSAKRSTDTQYF,TGTGCCAGCAGCTTAGCTATGGACACTAGCGCCAAGAGAAGCACAGATACGCAGTATTTT